A single sample gave rise to the 10 T cell receptor beta chains below, sequenced in a study of shared clonotypes between healthy human individuals. TCRdb's copy holds only in-frame clones and misses some; the assay was immunoSEQ multiplex PCR. In the table there are 300,000 to 350,000 clones, 70% to 75% of which are singletons. The sample was memory CD4+ T cells sorted from blood. Subset: CD45RA-negative fraction. These receptors were collected from a man aged 25-45 years in good health.

This clone was seen a handful of times. The chain combines TRBV7-2 with TRBJ1-2; D is possibly TRBD1 (5 bases). CDR1 is SGHTA and CDR2 is FQGNSA in the germline V gene. Between the trimmed V and J ends, which lost 5 bases and 0 bases, there was a span of 16 bases. CDR3 size: 16 residues. The CDR3 nucleotides are TGTGCCAGCAGCAGGACATGGGTTACAGCTAACTATGGCTACACCTTC. This codes for CASSRTWVTANYGYTF.

This clone was recorded once. The genes are TRBV5-1 and TRBJ1-2; a weak D match, TRBD1 (5 bases). Germline V gene data show CDR1 as SGHRS and CDR2 as YFSETQ. The CDR3 runs 14 residues. Trimming shortened V by 4 bases and J by 2 bases, and 12 bases separated the two germline ends. The CDR3 sequence is CASSPDSYNYGYTF. Written as DNA, the CDR3 is TGCGCCAGCAGCCCTGACAGTTACAACTATGGCTACACCTTC.

The genes are TRBV27 and TRBJ1-2, with D perhaps matching TRBD1 (6 bases). Germline CDR1 is MNHEY and CDR2 is SMNVEV (reference sequence). The CDR3 runs 15 residues. The germline V and J ends were trimmed by 5 bases and 4 bases, with 17 bases remaining between them. The CDR3 loop is CASSEYREGFYGYTF. The CDR3 region has the DNA TGTGCCAGCAGTGAGTACAGGGAAGGCTTCTATGGCTACACCTTC.

This chain joins TRBV23-1 and TRBJ2-1; no definite D call. TRBV23-1 belongs to the ORF category, with a function that is uncertain. This CDR3 comprises 13 residues. The V end was cut by 10 bases, the J end by 3 bases, with 13 bases between. The CDR3 loop is CANARHSYNEQFF. The CDR3 nucleotides read TGCGCCAATGCTCGGCATAGCTACAATGAGCAGTTCTTC.

The chain has TRBV4-3 and TRBJ2-1, with 10 bases aligning to TRBD2. The CDR3 contains 20 residues. V shed 2 bases, J shed 2 bases, and the junction held 15 bases outside the gene matches. In germline, CDR1 is LGHNA, CDR2 YSLEER. CDR3 nucleotide sequence: TGCGCCAGCAGCCAATTTTCTTCTAGCGGGAGTACGAACGCCTACAATGAGCAGTTCTTC. Its translation: CASSQFSSSGSTNAYNEQFF.

The chain employs TRBV5-1 and TRBJ2-1, with a possible D match to TRBD1 (6 bases). Germline V lookup: CDR1 SGHRS, CDR2 YFSETQ. The CDR3 is 13 amino acids. Trimming stripped 5 bases from V and 10 bases from J, with 16 bases between. The CDR3 loop is CASSLQGSLEQFF. The CDR3 DNA sequence: TGCGCCAGCAGTCTGCAGGGGTCTCTGGAGCAGTTCTTC.

This clone has more than one count but fewer than ten. Other DNA sequences of this sample code for an identical CDR3. The chain couples TRBV7-2 to TRBJ2-3; D remains unclear. CDR3 size: 15 residues. Germline CDR1 and CDR2: SGHTA and FQGNSA. The V gene lost 5 bases and the J gene lost 1 base, with 13 bases spanning the gap. CDR3 nucleotide sequence: TGTGCCAGCAGCCCCGACTCCCTGGGCACAGATACGCAGTATTTT. Its protein product is CASSPDSLGTDTQYF.

The chain recombines TRBV7-2 with TRBJ2-3; D may be TRBD1 or TRBD2 (5 bases each). Germline V CDR1 and CDR2: SGHTA, FQGNSA. This CDR3 has 15 residues. Trimming pared 1 base from V and 3 bases from J, leaving 11 bases between. CDR3 amino acids: CASSLGQRVTDTQYF. In DNA, the CDR3 is TGTGCCAGCAGCTTAGGACAGAGGGTAACAGATACGCAGTATTTT. Full variable domain (missing parts from reference TRBV7-2 and TRBJ2-3): GAGVSQSPSNKVTEKGKDVELRCDPISGHTALYWYRQSLGQGLEFLIYFQGNSAPDKSGLPSDRFSAERTGGSVSTLTIQRTQQEDSAVYLCASSLGQRVTDTQYFGPGTRLTVL.

CDR3 sequence: CATSVGKFYNEQFF. CDR3 nucleotides: TGTGCCACTTCCGTGGGGAAATTTTACAATGAGCAGTTCTTC. The chain combines TRBV19 with TRBJ2-1; unclear D gene. Germline CDR1 reads LNHDA; CDR2 reads SQIVND (reference sequence). Trimming removed 10 bases at V and 4 bases at J, with 17 bases between. The CDR3 is 14 residues long.

This clone appeared a few times. This chain connects TRBV6-4 to TRBJ2-3; TRBD1 is a possible D gene (5 bases). Trimming cost V 6 bases and J 3 bases, with 16 bases left between them. The CDR3 contains 15 residues. Germline assignment: CDR1 MRHNA and CDR2 SNTAGT. The DNA of the CDR3 is TGTGCCAGCAGCCGACTCGGACAAGTTACAGATACGCAGTATTTT. It yields the protein CASSRLGQVTDTQYF.